This T cell receptor (beta chain) was obtained from a study of blood T cell repertoires in COVID-19. Data came from immunoSEQ multiplex PCR; TCRdb stores just in-frame clones and leaves some out. The data show more than 200,000 clones, 75% to 90% seen once. Germline CDR1 and CDR2: SEHNR and FQNEAQ (reference sequence). The CDR3 is 15 amino acids. The J segment lost 5 bases and the V segment lost 4 bases, leaving 10 bases of the junction unmatched. The sequence was obtained from a woman aged 30 to 39 who had recovered from COVID-19. Source material: PBMCs or T cells enriched from blood (not recorded which). The genes are TRBV7-9 and TRBJ1-1, with 7 bases that match TRBD1. For the CDR3, the DNA is TGTGCCAGCAGCTCAGGACAGGTTGGTGAGACTGAAGCTTTCTTT. Protein sequence: CASSSGQVGETEAFF. Looking up the rest from reference TRBV7-9 and TRBJ1-1 gives the full variable domain: DTGVSQNPRHKITKRGQNVTFRCDPISEHNRLYWYRQTLGQGPEFLTYFQNEAQLEKSRLLSDRFSAERPKGSFSTLEIQRTEQGDSAMYLCASSSGQVGETEAFFGQGTRLTVV.